This T cell receptor beta chain is from a study of early T cells in non-severe SARS-CoV-2 infection. Looking at the study overall: With bulk RNA from unsorted whole blood as input, sequencing yielded unpaired chains.

Ten or more counts support this clonotype. TCRdb re-analysed the 5' RACE reads in MiXCR, keeping a single row per CDR3 protein. The data show some 40,000 distinct CDR3 sequences, with around 8% seen just once and 12% held by the top ten. Germline lookup yields CDR1 MNHEY and CDR2 SVGAGI. This CDR3 has 14 amino acids. Germline trimming cut 4 bases from V and 7 bases from J; bases unmatched to any gene: 6. This clonotype originated in an adult who was a healthcare worker with PCR-confirmed SARS-CoV-2 infection or an uninfected control (not recorded which). The gene calls are TRBV6-5 and TRBJ1-5; 8 bases are shared with TRBD1. Sequences were derived from whole blood, sampled at baseline. CDR3 coding DNA: TGTGCCAGCAGTTCACAGGGGGGGATCCAGCCCCAGCATTTT. Translating it yields CASSSQGGIQPQHF.